Shown below are 28 T cell receptor beta chains from a single sample sequenced in a study of OX40 agonist ivuxolimab in advanced cancers. Some clones are missing from TCRdb's copy, which holds only in-frame ones; the method was immunoSEQ multiplex PCR. The sample carries over 55,000 clones, roughly three quarters recorded once. Source: CD4+ or CD8+ T cells sorted from blood, taken in a trial of the OX40 agonist ivuxolimab. All receptors derive from an adult with an advanced solid tumor such as melanoma, head and neck, liver or kidney cancer.

The chain recombines TRBV2 with TRBJ2-3, with D unresolved. CDR3 size: 11 residues. Trimming took off 6 bases at V and 7 bases at J, with 8 bases between the two ends. Germline assignment: CDR1 SNHLY and CDR2 FYNNEI. The CDR3 protein is CASSDDYTQYF. CDR3 in DNA: TGTGCCAGCAGCGATGATTATACGCAGTATTTT.

V usage is TRBV7-6 and J usage is TRBJ2-7, with 9 bases lining up with TRBD1. CDR1 is SGHVS and CDR2 is FNYEAQ in the germline V gene. The CDR3 is 15 residues long. The V gene end was trimmed by 5 bases and the J gene end by 4 bases; junction bases not matched to a gene: 9. In DNA form, the CDR3 reads TGTGCCAGCAGCCCTAACCGGGACAGGGTATACGAGCAGTACTTC. This sequence encodes CASSPNRDRVYEQYF.

The V and J genes are TRBV11-3 and TRBJ2-2; D might be TRBD1 (5 bases). CDR1 is SGHNT, CDR2 YENEEA, per germline. The CDR3 length is 16 residues. The V and J ends lost 0 bases and 2 bases respectively, with 10 bases between them. In DNA, the CDR3 is TGTGCCAGCAGCTTAGATTTAGGGGCTAACACCGGGGAGCTGTTTTTT. It specifies CASSLDLGANTGELFF. The full variable domain, its missing parts supplied by reference TRBV11-3 and TRBJ2-2, is EAGVVQSPRYKIIEKKQPVAFWCNPISGHNTLYWYLQNLGQGPELLIRYENEEAVDDSQLPKDRFSAERLKGVDSTLKIQPAELGDSAVYLCASSLDLGANTGELFFGEGSRLTVL.

J is TRBJ2-7 and V is TRBV7-6; possibly TRBD1 for D (5 bases). The CDR3 is 14 residues long. The V end lost 6 bases, the J end lost 0 bases, and 12 bases lay between the germline ends. Germline V gene lookup returns CDR1 SGHVS and CDR2 FNYEAQ. CDR3 in DNA: TGTGCCAGCAGACAGGACCCCACCTCCTACGAGCAGTACTTC. This gives the protein CASRQDPTSYEQYF.

The rearrangement joins TRBV5-1 to TRBJ2-7; TRBD2 matches at 10 bases. The CDR3 runs to 14 residues. The germline gives CDR1 SGHRS, CDR2 YFSETQ. Trimming cost V 1 base and J 6 bases; bases outside gene matches: 4. The chain's CDR3 is CASSLSPSGGEQYF. The CDR3 DNA sequence: TGCGCCAGCAGCTTGTCGCCTAGCGGGGGCGAGCAGTACTTC.

The chain uses TRBV5-1 and TRBJ1-2; perhaps TRBD1 as D (5 bases). Germline CDR1 and CDR2: SGHRS and YFSETQ. The CDR3 covers 14 residues. Between the trimmed V and J ends, which lost 4 bases and 0 bases, there was a span of 10 bases. The CDR3, as DNA: TGCGCCAGCAGCCATCCAGGGACTAACTATGGCTACACCTTC. Its protein product is CASSHPGTNYGYTF.

This chain uses TRBV4-1 with TRBJ2-3; 12 bases align to TRBD2. With 1 base clipped from V and 7 bases from J, the junction kept 9 bases outside the gene matches. CDR1 and CDR2 (germline): MGHRA, YSYEKL. CDR3 length: 17 amino acids. In DNA, the CDR3 is TGCGCCAGCAGCCAAGGAGGGGCTAGCGGGGGGGCAAATACGCAGTATTTT. As protein: CASSQGGASGGANTQYF.

The gene calls are TRBV7-3 and TRBJ1-1; 11 nucleotides align to TRBD1. The germline V gene encodes CDR1 SGHTA and CDR2 FQGTGA. The CDR3 contains 16 residues. The junction had 8 bases not matched to a gene; V was cut back by 6 bases and J by 2 bases. The CDR3 sequence is CASSLMGTGGNTEAFF. The CDR3 nucleotides read TGTGCCAGCAGTCTCATGGGGACAGGGGGAAACACTGAAGCTTTCTTT.

This clone was observed a few times. This chain links TRBV6-5 with TRBJ1-5; D ambiguous. The CDR3 runs to 12 residues. Trimming removed 5 bases from V and 6 bases from J, with 8 bases in between. In germline, CDR1 is MNHEY, CDR2 SVGAGI. The CDR3 sequence: CASSPPGQPQHF. The CDR3, as DNA: TGTGCCAGCAGTCCCCCCGGTCAGCCCCAGCATTTT.

This clone was detected once. V usage is TRBV10-3 and J usage is TRBJ1-5; D is uncertain. The CDR3 is 16 residues long. The germline V gene encodes CDR1 ENHRY and CDR2 SYGVKD. V was shortened by 3 bases and J by 2 bases, with 14 bases between the two germline ends. CDR3 DNA: TGTGCCATCAGTGACAGTGAGGGAAGGGGCAATCAGCCCCAGCATTTT. Translating gives CAISDSEGRGNQPQHF.

CDR3 DNA: TGTGCCAGCAGCCCCGGACAGTATAATTCACCCCTCCACTTT. Its protein is CASSPGQYNSPLHF. The chain combines TRBV9 with TRBJ1-6; tentatively, D is TRBD1 (6 bases). CDR1 is SGDLS, CDR2 YYNGEE, per germline. The CDR3 sequence is 14 residues long. V was clipped by 4 bases and J by 4 bases, with 9 bases between them.

A single count supports this clone. The V gene is TRBV18, the J gene TRBJ1-1; D perhaps matches TRBD1 (6 bases). V was clipped by 7 bases and J by 7 bases, with 22 bases between them. There are 15 residues in the CDR3. Germline assignment: CDR1 KGHSH and CDR2 LQKENI. CDR3 coding DNA: TGTGCCAGCTTCGCGAGTGGGACAAGGGCCAATGAAGCTTTCTTT. Translation: CASFASGTRANEAFF. Full variable domain (rest looked up from reference TRBV18 and TRBJ1-1): NAGVMQNPRHLVRRRGQEARLRCSPMKGHSHVYWYRQLPEEGLKFMVYLQKENIIDESGMPKERFSAEFPKEGPSILRIQQVVRGDSAAYFCASFASGTRANEAFFGQGTRLTVV.

The chain links TRBV29-1 to TRBJ2-5; 8 bases agree with TRBD2. The CDR3 is 19 amino acids. Trimming removed 0 bases from V and 2 bases from J; junction bases left unmatched: 17. Germline-derived CDR1 and CDR2 are SQVTM and ANQGSEA. The CDR3 nucleotides read TGCAGCGTTGAAGATCCCCAGGCCCGTACCCGGGAGGGTCAAGAGACCCAGTACTTC. This gives the protein CSVEDPQARTREGQETQYF.

V and J are TRBV4-1 and TRBJ2-1, with TRBD2 matching 10 bases. Germline-derived CDR1 and CDR2 are MGHRA and YSYEKL. The junction had 18 bases not matched to a gene; V was cut back by 1 base and J by 6 bases. This CDR3 contains 20 residues. Here the CDR3 reads CASSQALTSGMRLSGNEQFF. The CDR3 DNA reads TGCGCCAGCAGCCAAGCTTTAACTAGCGGGATGCGGCTATCAGGCAATGAGCAGTTCTTC.

The rearrangement uses TRBV2 and TRBJ1-4; D unresolved. Per germline, CDR1 SNHLY and CDR2 FYNNEI. V dropped 4 bases and J dropped 8 bases, with 14 bases sitting between them. This CDR3 region has 14 residues. For the CDR3, the DNA is TGTGCCAGCAGTGTAAGGACGGCTCTCGAAAAACTGTTTTTT. Amino acids: CASSVRTALEKLFF.

The chain links TRBV5-6 to TRBJ1-1; D ambiguous. This CDR3 contains 13 residues. V lost 2 bases and J lost 1, with 6 bases in between. Looked up from germline, CDR1 is SGHDT and CDR2 is YYEEEE. In DNA form, the CDR3 reads TGTGCCAGCAGCTTATACAGGAACACTGAAGCTTTCTTT. It yields the protein CASSLYRNTEAFF.

V usage is TRBV10-2 and J usage is TRBJ2-1, with 14 bases aligning to TRBD2. Trimming cost V 6 bases and J 6 bases; bases outside gene matches: 4. CDR3 length: 15 amino acids. The germline V gene has CDR1 WSHSY and CDR2 SAAADI. CDR3 region: CASSRTSGGTNEQFF. The CDR3 region has the DNA TGCGCCAGCAGCAGGACTAGCGGGGGGACCAATGAGCAGTTCTTC.

This rearrangement joins TRBV2 to TRBJ1-5; no firm D call. CDR3 length equals 13 residues. Germline V lookup: CDR1 SNHLY, CDR2 FYNNEI. The V and J ends lost 7 bases and 5 bases respectively, with 12 bases between them. CDR3 amino acids: CASIRDYDQPQHF. The CDR3 bases are TGTGCCAGCATTAGAGACTATGATCAGCCCCAGCATTTT. Together with reference TRBV2 and TRBJ1-5, the CDR3 gives the full variable domain: EPEVTQTPSHQVTQMGQEVILRCVPISNHLYFYWYRQILGQKVEFLVSFYNNEISEKSEIFDDQFSVERPDGSNFTLKIRSTKLEDSAMYFCASIRDYDQPQHFGDGTRLSIL.

As DNA, the CDR3 is TGTGCCAGCAGCTACCCTAGGGACTACGAGCAGTACTTC. Amino acids: CASSYPRDYEQYF. The J gene is TRBJ2-7, the V gene TRBV11-2, with D unresolved. Trimming cost V 4 bases and J 3 bases, with 10 bases left between them. Per the germline V gene, CDR1 is SGHAT and CDR2 is FQNNGV. This CDR3 region has 13 residues.

This clone was detected once. The chain employs TRBV7-3 and TRBJ2-2, with TRBD1 matching over 7 bases. J was trimmed by 0 bases and V by 4 bases; bases with no gene match: 5. The V gene's germline CDR1 is SGHTA and CDR2 FQGTGA. The CDR3 totals 16 residues. CDR3 sequence: CASSSPGQTNTGELFF. The CDR3 region has the DNA TGTGCCAGCAGCTCGCCGGGACAGACGAACACCGGGGAGCTGTTTTTT.

CDR3 DNA: TGTGCCTGGAGTGTTAGGGGAGGTGAGCAGTTCTTC. This translates into CAWSVRGGEQFF. This chain connects TRBV30 to TRBJ2-1, with TRBD2 as a possible D gene (6 bases). The CDR3 is made up of 12 amino acids. Trimming cost V 0 bases and J 9 bases, with 9 bases left between them. Germline V lookup: CDR1 GTSNPN, CDR2 SVGIG (reference sequence).

The chain links TRBV30 to TRBJ1-1; 8 bases align to TRBD1. V lost 1 base to trimming and J lost 4 bases; unmatched junction nucleotides: 8. Germline CDR1 and CDR2: GTSNPN and SVGIG (reference sequence). The CDR3 is made up of 15 amino acids. CDR3 nucleotides: TGTGCCTGGAGTGCCCGGACAGGGACGGGCACTGAAGCTTTCTTT. Amino acids: CAWSARTGTGTEAFF.

This chain connects TRBV6-6 to TRBJ1-2, with D perhaps matching TRBD1 (6 bases). Germline CDR1 reads MNHNY; CDR2 reads SVGAGI (reference sequence). The CDR3 has 16 residues. V was cut by 7 bases and J by 4 bases, with 22 bases left in between. This CDR3 reads CASIIIGGSHPYGYTF. The DNA for the CDR3 is TGTGCCAGCATAATTATTGGGGGCTCCCACCCCTATGGCTACACCTTC.

V usage is TRBV18 and J usage is TRBJ1-1; no reliable D call. The CDR3 consists of 18 residues. Trimming removed 2 bases at V and 5 bases at J, with 24 bases between. The germline V gene has CDR1 KGHSH and CDR2 LQKENI. The CDR3 coding sequence is TGTGCCAGCTCACCAAGGAGGTCGGACCGGGTGGGTGTTACTGAAGCTTTCTTT. Protein sequence: CASSPRRSDRVGVTEAFF.

This clone showed up just once. The V and J genes are TRBV5-1 and TRBJ1-3; weak D call: TRBD1 (5 bases). Trimming cost V 4 bases and J 1 base, with 9 bases left between them. CDR1 is SGHRS, CDR2 YFSETQ, per germline. This CDR3 is built from 14 residues. The CDR3 region has the DNA TGCGCCAGCAGCGCCGCAGGGTCTGGAAACACCATATATTTT. Translating it yields CASSAAGSGNTIYF.

The J gene is TRBJ1-2, the V gene TRBV11-2, with D maybe TRBD1 (6 bases). The CDR3 length is 13 residues. V gave up 5 bases and J gave up 2 bases, with 9 bases separating them. From germline, CDR1 is SGHAT and CDR2 FQNNGV. The CDR3 DNA reads TGTGCCAGCAGCCCGGACAGAAACTATGGCTACACCTTC. Its translation is CASSPDRNYGYTF.

The chain recombines TRBV19 with TRBJ2-2; 7 bases align to TRBD1. The J segment lost 5 bases and the V segment lost 8 bases, leaving 11 bases of the junction unmatched. The CDR3 is made up of 15 amino acids. CDR1 and CDR2 from the germline V gene are LNHDA and SQIVND (reference sequence). Here the CDR3 reads CASQDRVYSTGELFF. The CDR3 nucleotides read TGTGCCAGTCAAGACAGGGTTTATAGTACCGGGGAGCTGTTTTTT.

The rearrangement uses TRBV4-2 and TRBJ1-3; D is undetermined. Germline CDR1 LGHNA, CDR2 YNFKEQ. Between the trimmed V and J ends, which lost 0 bases and 0 bases, there was a span of 6 bases. This CDR3 is 15 amino acids long. The CDR3 region is CASSQEWGSGNTIYF. In DNA form, the CDR3 reads TGTGCCAGCAGCCAAGAATGGGGCTCTGGAAACACCATATATTTT.